The table lists the clone carrying this TCR beta chain with many counts. Its target is not known. This specimen comes from a study of regulatory T cells in long-lasting Graves disease. Study-level points and caveats: Newly diagnosed Graves' patients exceeded persistent ones in TCR diversity.

This CDR3 has 14 residues. Trimming removed 7 bases from V and 2 bases from J; junction bases left unmatched: 6. CDR1 is SEHNR and CDR2 is FQNEAQ in the germline V gene (reference sequence). Arm-PCR of CDR3 regions and iRepertoire HTBI primers were used to build TCR beta libraries. TCRdb redid the calling of the multiplex PCR reads with MiXCR, one entry per CDR3 protein. The sample includes approximately 480,000 distinct CDR3 sequences, roughly 15% seen only once; the top ten take 12%. The time point here: newly diagnosed GD, antithyroid drugs for less than 3 months. The TCR library was made from RNA extracted from PBMCs. From each patient, roughly 10 milliliters of peripheral blood was drawn and collected into an EDTA anticoagulant tube. This same sample was also taken into another study, of T cells in Graves' hyperthyroidism and ophthalmopathy. That publication notes: With the HTBI primer set, the TCR CDR3 went through a first round of RT-PCR.

The chain links TRBV7-9 to TRBJ2-5; 8 bases fit TRBD1. Material: peripheral blood mononuclear cells (PBMCs), obtained at new diagnosis, from a patient treated with antithyroid drugs. This receptor was taken from a man aged 35 to 55 with Graves disease. Here the CDR3 DNA reads TGTGCCAGCACCCTCGGGACAGGACAAGAGACCCAGTACTTC. Its translation is CASTLGTGQETQYF.